The clone carrying this TCR beta chain was counted ten times or more. Its cognate antigen is unknown. MiXCR was run by TCRdb on the 5' RACE reads, yielding one entry per CDR3 protein. The sample lists 230,000 or so distinct CDR3 sequences, under 20% occurring once. This sample was taken from a study of CD8 T cells in ankylosing spondylitis. The CDR3 length is 14 residues. Deletions cut 7 bases from V and 3 bases from J, with 13 bases between. Study findings and constraints: Several of the motif variants were reported before in synovial fluid and blood from reactive arthritis. Disease-linked clones reportedly showed significant enrichment in matched ankylosing spondylitis synovial fluid. A TCR beta motif of fewer than ten highly homologous variants seemed to mark ankylosing spondylitis blood.

Source material: blood, either unsorted or a sorted T cell fraction (not recorded which). The chain employs TRBV12-3 or TRBV12-4 and TRBJ2-4; no definite D call. The origin of this receptor is a male donor with ankylosing spondylitis or in good health (not recorded which). The CDR3, as DNA: TGTGCCAGCACCTCGGCAGTTGGCAAAAACATTCAGTACTTC. This translates into CASTSAVGKNIQYF.